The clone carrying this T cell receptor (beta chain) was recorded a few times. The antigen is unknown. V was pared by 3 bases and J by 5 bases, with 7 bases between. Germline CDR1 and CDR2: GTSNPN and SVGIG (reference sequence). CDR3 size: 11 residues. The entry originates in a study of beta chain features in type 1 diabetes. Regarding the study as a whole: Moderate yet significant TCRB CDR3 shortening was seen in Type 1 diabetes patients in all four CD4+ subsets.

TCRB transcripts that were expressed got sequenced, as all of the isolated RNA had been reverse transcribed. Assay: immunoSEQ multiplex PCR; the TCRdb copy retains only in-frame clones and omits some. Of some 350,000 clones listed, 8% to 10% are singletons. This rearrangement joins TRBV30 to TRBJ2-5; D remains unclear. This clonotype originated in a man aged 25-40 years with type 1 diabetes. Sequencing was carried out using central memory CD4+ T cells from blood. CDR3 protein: CAWRAGETQYF. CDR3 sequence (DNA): TGTGCCTGGAGGGCCGGGGAGACCCAGTACTTC.